This T cell receptor beta chain was sequenced for a study of shared clonotypes between healthy human individuals. Study context: The study enrolled a couple of women and a few men aged 18 to 49. Study outcomes and limitations: An anticipated effect of sequencing depth on clonotype sharing among donors was recognized.

From germline, CDR1 is MNHEY and CDR2 SMNVEV (reference sequence). This CDR3 has 14 residues. V lost 6 bases to trimming and J lost 1 base, with 10 bases between them. Produced via immunoSEQ multiplex PCR; TCRdb's table is partial and in-frame only. This sample has approximately 88,000 clones, with almost 70% found just once. This clone was detected ten times or more. Its specificity is unknown. The sequenced material came from memory CD8+ T cells sorted from blood. Subset denoted: CD45RO+ cells pooled with CCR7-negative TemRA cells. The sequence derives from a young man in good health. The genes are TRBV27 and TRBJ1-5, with D perhaps matching TRBD1 (5 bases). In DNA form, the CDR3 reads TGTGCCAGCAGAGCGGGGGTGAGCAATCAGCCCCAGCATTTT. Its protein product is CASRAGVSNQPQHF.